These 27 T cell receptor beta chains originate from one sample sequenced in a study of tumor and adjacent non-tumor tissue in lung cancer. TCRbeta libraries were built with three rounds of nested PCR, modified from ARM-PCR. TCRdb analysed the multiplex PCR reads with MiXCR anew, one entry per CDR3 protein. The sample includes roughly 81,000 distinct CDR3 sequences, about 66% of them seen just once. RNA was extracted from bulk tissue without any cell sorting. The sequencing input was lung tumor tissue. These receptors came from a man in his 70s with non-small cell lung cancer.

This clonotype was observed a few times. The chain has TRBV11-3 and TRBJ2-7; no clear D gene. There are 13 residues in the CDR3. From germline, CDR1 is SGHNT and CDR2 YENEEA. For the CDR3, the DNA is TGTGGCAGTAGCTTGGAGAGCTGGTCGGAGCAGTACTTC. Its protein is CGSSLESWSEQYF.

This clonotype was counted at least ten times. The V call is TRBV2, the J call TRBJ2-7; D possibly uses TRBD1 or TRBD2 (5 bases each). Between the trimmed V and J ends, which lost 9 bases and 2 bases, there was a span of 17 bases. The CDR3 has 14 amino acids. Germline loops: CDR1 SNHLY, CDR2 FYNNEI. The CDR3 reads CARPGTATTYEQYF. CDR3 bases: TGTGCCAGACCCGGGACGGCAACAACCTACGAGCAGTACTTC. Full variable domain (rest looked up from reference TRBV2 and TRBJ2-7): EPEVTQTPSHQVTQMGQEVILRCVPISNHLYFYWYRQILGQKVEFLVSFYNNEISEKSEIFDDQFSVERPDGSNFTLKIRSTKLEDSAMYFCARPGTATTYEQYFGPGTRLTVT.

With respect to this clonotype: One junction end does not reproduce the germline sequence, and a read error may be involved. This chain connects TRBV11-2 to TRBJ2-7; 8 nucleotides match TRBD2. The CDR3 loop spans 15 amino acids. The germline gives CDR1 SGHAT, CDR2 FQNNGV. CDR3 amino acids: CASSSGSGRFYEQYF. CDR3 DNA: TGTGCCAGCAGCTCGGGAAGCGGGAGATTCTACGAACAGTACTTC.

The V call is TRBV7-9, the J call TRBJ2-7, with D perhaps matching TRBD1 or TRBD2 (5 bases each). Germline V gene lookup returns CDR1 SEHNR and CDR2 FQNEAQ (reference sequence). Trimming pared 8 bases from V and 3 bases from J, leaving 11 bases between. This CDR3 is 12 amino acids long. In DNA, the CDR3 is TGTGCCAGCGGCCCTGGGGGCTACGAGCAGTACTTC. The encoded protein is CASGPGGYEQYF.

In regard to this clonotype: One end of the junction varies from germline; a read error may be responsible. This chain connects TRBV11-3 to TRBJ1-5, with D perhaps TRBD2 (5 bases). The J call is in doubt because the DNA end fits TRBJ2-3 better. Germline V gene lookup returns CDR1 SGHNT and CDR2 YENEEA. CDR3 length: 17 amino acids. CDR3 in amino acids: CANSFDEGNYSNQPQYF. CDR3 sequence (DNA): TGTGCCAACAGCTTCGACGAGGGAAATTATAGCAATCAGCCCCAGTATTTT.

This clonotype was seen ten or more times. The gene calls are TRBV4-1 and TRBJ2-1; 9 nucleotides align to TRBD1. The CDR3 has 13 residues. Germline V gene data show CDR1 as MGHRA and CDR2 as YSYEKL. With 10 bases clipped from V and 7 bases from J, the junction kept 8 bases outside the gene matches. In nucleotides, the CDR3 is TGCGCCACCTCAGGGACAGGGAGGAATGAGCAGTTCTTC. Translating it yields CATSGTGRNEQFF.

On this clonotype: The CDR3 does not close with the conserved phenylalanine or tryptophan, likely indicating a read error. This chain joins TRBV29-1 and TRBJ1-5, with unresolved D. The CDR3 has 13 amino acids. From germline, CDR1 is SQVTM and CDR2 ANQGSEA. The CDR3 sequence is CSVDAGPNQPQHS. The DNA for the CDR3 is TGCAGCGTTGACGCAGGACCTAATCAACCCCAGCATTCT.

In the case of this clonotype: At one of its ends the junction is not consistent with the germline gene, which may arise from a read error. The chain combines TRBV20-1 with TRBJ1-3; D ambiguous. The CDR3 spans 13 residues. Germline CDR1 and CDR2: DFQATT and SNEGSKA (reference sequence). This chain's CDR3 is CSARTEAGNTIHF. The CDR3 bases are TGCAGTGCTAGGACCGAGGCTGGAAACACCATACATTTT.

This chain connects TRBV29-1 to TRBJ1-2; D might be TRBD1 (5 bases). CDR1 and CDR2 (germline): SQVTM, ANQGSEA. This CDR3 region has 12 residues. V dropped 8 bases and J dropped 5 bases, with 15 bases sitting between them. CDR3 sequence (DNA): TGCAGCCTCGGGCAGGGTTTTTATGGCTACACCTTC. It encodes CSLGQGFYGYTF.

The rearrangement links TRBV7-9 to TRBJ1-2, with 8 bases identical to TRBD1. The length of the CDR3 is 15 residues. Germline V gene lookup returns CDR1 SEHNR and CDR2 FQNEAQ (reference sequence). J gave up 6 bases and V 1 base, and 7 bases lay outside the gene matches. CDR3 region: CASSLVPGGADGYTF. CDR3 nucleotides: TGTGCCAGCAGCTTAGTCCCAGGGGGCGCCGATGGCTACACCTTC.

The rearrangement joins TRBV29-1 to TRBJ2-5, with unresolved D. The CDR3 runs 14 residues. With 7 bases removed from V and 0 bases from J, the gap between germline ends came to 15 bases. Per the germline V gene, CDR1 is SQVTM and CDR2 is ANQGSEA. The CDR3 reads CSAPACSNQETQYF. The CDR3 DNA reads TGCAGCGCCCCGGCTTGCAGCAACCAAGAGACCCAGTACTTC.

As for this clonotype: The junction differs from germline at one of its ends, possibly a read error. The chain links TRBV20-1 to TRBJ2-1; 8 positions agree with TRBD2. This CDR3 is built from 17 residues. Per germline, CDR1 DFQATT and CDR2 SNEGSKA (reference sequence). CDR3 sequence (DNA): TGCAGTACTAGAGATGTAGCGGGGCTTAGCTCCTACAATGAGCAGTTCTTC. Its protein is CSTRDVAGLSSYNEQFF.

There are many counts of this clonotype. This rearrangement joins TRBV29-1 to TRBJ2-2, with TRBD2 matching over 8 bases. The V gene end was trimmed by 5 bases and the J gene end by 4 bases; junction bases not matched to a gene: 9. The CDR3 totals 15 residues. Germline CDR1 SQVTM, CDR2 ANQGSEA. The CDR3: CSVIELAESTGELFF. The CDR3 DNA sequence: TGCAGCGTTATTGAACTAGCGGAATCCACCGGGGAGCTGTTTTTT.

About this clonotype itself: Being one base from a much bigger clone, this may be a read error. CDR3 region: CASNTGQTYKQYF. CDR3 bases: TGTGCCAGCAACACGGGACAGACCTACAAGCAGTACTTC. The V gene is TRBV28, the J gene TRBJ2-7; TRBD1 agrees at 7 bases. The CDR3 length is 13 residues. Germline values: CDR1 MDHEN, CDR2 SYDVKM.

This clonotype was detected many times. The gene calls are TRBV30 and TRBJ2-1; D is unresolved. V was clipped by 4 bases and J by 10 bases, with 8 bases between them. The CDR3 is 10 amino acids. In germline, CDR1 is GTSNPN, CDR2 SVGIG (reference sequence). The CDR3 sequence is CAWKFQEQFF. DNA of the CDR3: TGTGCCTGGAAATTCCAGGAGCAGTTCTTC. Based on the CDR3 plus reference TRBV30 and TRBJ2-1, the full variable domain is SQTIHQWPATLVQPVGSPLSLECTVEGTSNPNLYWYRQAAGRGLQLLFYSVGIGQISSEVPQNLSASRPQDRQFILSSKKLLLSDSGFYLCAWKFQEQFFGPGTRLTVL.

Concerning this clonotype: A single base separates this from a much larger clone, so it may be a read error. The chain links TRBV28 to TRBJ2-3; maybe TRBD2 (6 bases). In germline, CDR1 is MDHEN, CDR2 SYDVKM. Trimming took off 3 bases at V and 2 bases at J, with 18 bases between the two ends. The CDR3 loop spans 17 amino acids. CDR3 nucleotides: TGTGCCAGCAGTTTCCCTTGGCAGCGGGCACTCACAGATACGCAGTATTTT. Protein: CASSFPWQRALTDTQYF.

Worth noting for this clonotype: A much larger clone differs by one base, so this may be a read error. The gene calls are TRBV5-5 and TRBJ2-7; a weak D match, TRBD2 (6 bases). The V gene's germline CDR1 is SGHKS and CDR2 YYEKEE (reference sequence). This CDR3 region has 16 residues. V lost 0 bases to trimming and J lost 0 bases, with 13 bases between them. The CDR3 DNA is TGTGCCAGCAGCTTGGCCAGCCTAGCGACCTCCTACGAGCAGTACTTC. Translated: CASSLASLATSYEQYF.

Comments on this clonotype: One end of the junction is discordant with germline, which a read error may explain. This chain's CDR3 is CASSESGLKAYKQYF. The CDR3, as DNA: TGTGCCAGCAGTGAATCGGGACTGAAGGCCTACAAGCAGTACTTC. The chain recombines TRBV25-1 with TRBJ2-7; possible D gene TRBD2, 6 bases. The CDR3 extends over 15 amino acids. The germline gives CDR1 MGHDK, CDR2 SYGVNS.

Regarding this clonotype: At one end the junction does not follow the germline gene, possibly because of a read error. The chain links TRBV12-3 or TRBV12-4 to TRBJ2-1, with 9 bases matching TRBD2. The CDR3 consists of 15 residues. CDR3 in amino acids: CASSSYRTSVDKQLF. CDR3 coding DNA: TGTGCCAGCAGCAGCTATAGGACTAGCGTGGATAAGCAGTTATTC.

This clonotype has just a few counts. The V gene is TRBV28, the J gene TRBJ2-3, with 8 bases that match TRBD2. This CDR3 comprises 15 residues. V gave up 7 bases and J gave up 2 bases; unmatched junction bases: 8. Germline V lookup: CDR1 MDHEN, CDR2 SYDVKM. In DNA form, the CDR3 reads TGTGCCAGCAATGAAATTAGCGGGGACACAGATACGCAGTATTTT. Its protein product is CASNEISGDTDTQYF.

With respect to this clonotype: One junction end disagrees with the germline gene, perhaps due to a read error. The chain uses TRBV11-2 and TRBJ1-3, with D uncertain. CDR1 and CDR2 (germline): SGHAT, FQNNGV. This CDR3 comprises 14 residues. The CDR3 sequence: CTSRLRPSVDTIYF. In DNA, the CDR3 is TGTACCAGCCGCTTACGGCCTAGTGTAGACACCATATATTTT.

This clonotype showed up just once. It is likely a read error, because the conserved phenylalanine at the end of the CDR3 is missing. The chain recombines TRBV12-3 or TRBV12-4 with TRBJ1-5; the match to TRBD1 covers 9 bases. This CDR3 is 16 amino acids long. CDR3 amino acids: CASSLTGGSGNQPQHL. CDR3 coding DNA: TGTGCCAGCAGTTTGACAGGGGGGAGTGGCAACCAGCCCCAGCATCTT.

This chain uses TRBV11-1 with TRBJ2-5, with D maybe TRBD2 (6 bases). Germline V lookup: CDR1 SGHAT, CDR2 FQDESV (reference sequence). V lost 5 bases and J 12 bases, leaving 22 bases between the germline ends. The CDR3 covers 14 residues. The CDR3 DNA reads as TGTGCCAGCAGCCCCGACCGGGCCCGGGAGATCAAGTACTTC. Encoded protein: CASSPDRAREIKYF. The variable domain in full, with the rest retrieved from reference TRBV11-1 and TRBJ2-5, is EAEVAQSPRYKITEKSQAVAFWCDPISGHATLYWYRQILGQGPELLVQFQDESVVDDSQLPKDRFSAERLKGVDSTLKIQPAELGDSAMYLCASSPDRAREIKYFGPGTRLLVL.

A remark on this clonotype: The germline gene is not matched at one end of the junction; a read error may be the cause. CDR3 region: CASSLTSGWAFGELFF. The DNA for the CDR3 is TGTGCCAGCAGCCTCACAAGCGGGTGGGCCTTCGGGGAGCTATTTTTT. This chain connects TRBV6-5 to TRBJ2-2; the D gene is possibly TRBD2 (6 bases). The CDR3 length is 16 residues. Per germline, CDR1 MNHEY and CDR2 SVGAGI.

Of note for this clonotype: Just one base apart from a much larger clone, this may be a read error. J is TRBJ2-1 and V is TRBV12-3 or TRBV12-4; 8 bases line up with TRBD2. Unmatched junction bases numbered 8, after V lost 4 bases and J lost 6 bases. CDR3 length: 15 residues. CDR3 loop: CASSSSGGRPNEQFF. The CDR3 region has the DNA TGTGCCAGCAGTTCAAGCGGGGGTAGACCCAATGAGCAGTTCTTC.

Turning to this clonotype: A single base separates this from a much larger clone, so it may be a read error. The chain links TRBV29-1 to TRBJ2-7; D may be TRBD1 (6 bases). The CDR3 extends over 11 amino acids. The germline gives CDR1 SQVTM, CDR2 ANQGSEA. The CDR3 DNA follows: TGCAGCGTGGACAGAGGCTACGAGCATTACTTC. Protein sequence: CSVDRGYEHYF.

This clonotype was observed at least ten times. This sequence joins TRBV20-1 and TRBJ2-4; the D is unclear. CDR3 length: 14 residues. CDR1 and CDR2 from the germline V gene are DFQATT and SNEGSKA (reference sequence). The V end was cut by 5 bases, the J end by 0 bases, with 11 bases between. CDR3 DNA: TGCAGTGCTTCGTCTCTATTAGCCAAAAACATTCAGTACTTC. Translated: CSASSLLAKNIQYF.